The 4 T cell receptor beta chains below come from one sample, sequenced in a study of shared clonotypes between healthy human individuals. Assay used: immunoSEQ multiplex PCR; TCRdb lists only in-frame clones, some missing. The sample records about 2 million clones, 90% to 95% being singletons. Sequenced sample: naive CD4+ T cells sorted from blood. Subset specified: CD45RA+ positively selected. The receptors originated from a man aged 18 to 29 in good health.

The genes are TRBV7-9 and TRBJ2-3, with 11 bases fitting TRBD2. The CDR3 spans 16 residues. Germline CDR1 SEHNR, CDR2 FQNEAQ (reference sequence). V dropped 2 bases and J dropped 1; count of bases not matched to a gene: 2. In nucleotides, the CDR3 is TGTGCCAGCAGCTTATCACTAGCGGGGGGCACAGATACGCAGTATTTT. It encodes CASSLSLAGGTDTQYF.

V and J are TRBV5-3 and TRBJ2-7; D unclear. TRBV5-3 is flagged as an ORF with uncertain function. CDR3 size: 15 residues. V lost 0 bases and J 5 bases, leaving 15 bases between the germline ends. The CDR3 region is CARSLDDVRKDEQYF. DNA for the CDR3: TGTGCCAGAAGCTTGGATGACGTGCGAAAAGACGAGCAGTACTTC.

The J gene is TRBJ2-1, the V gene TRBV11-2; 7 bases are shared with TRBD1. J was trimmed by 7 bases and V by 1 base; bases with no gene match: 4. The CDR3 covers 14 residues. Per germline, CDR1 SGHAT and CDR2 FQNNGV. The CDR3 here is CASSLGDRGNEQFF. DNA of the CDR3: TGTGCCAGCAGCTTAGGGGACAGAGGGAATGAGCAGTTCTTC. Using reference TRBV11-2 and TRBJ2-1 for the parts outside the CDR3, the full variable domain is EAGVAQSPRYKIIEKRQSVAFWCNPISGHATLYWYQQILGQGPKLLIQFQNNGVVDDSQLPKDRFSAERLKGVDSTLKIQPAKLEDSAVYLCASSLGDRGNEQFFGPGTRLTVL.

The V call is TRBV4-1, the J call TRBJ1-2; a possible D gene is TRBD1 (6 bases). The V end lost 0 bases, the J end lost 4 bases, and 12 bases lay between the germline ends. The CDR3 contains 15 residues. CDR1 and CDR2 from the germline V gene are MGHRA and YSYEKL. This CDR3 reads CASSQEGGSLYGYTF. The CDR3 DNA sequence: TGCGCCAGCAGCCAAGAGGGGGGCAGCCTCTATGGCTACACCTTC.